This TCR beta chain is from a study of cytomegalovirus exposure and HLA in healthy donors. Germline V lookup: CDR1 SGHTA, CDR2 FQGNSA. J lost 6 bases, V lost 5 bases, and 4 bases had no gene match. The CDR3 totals 14 residues. This clone was counted a few times. This PCR relied on a set of 60 Vbeta primers and 13 Jbeta primers. This table comes from immunoSEQ multiplex PCR, and its TCRdb copy is limited to in-frame clones, with some not included. Altogether over 60,000 clones are present, 60% to 75% being singletons, with the ten largest covering less than 15%. This TCR was recovered from a male donor in good health and CMV-seropositive. The material sequenced was PBMCs. V usage is TRBV7-2 and J usage is TRBJ2-3, with 11 nucleotides matching TRBD2. As DNA, the CDR3 is TGTGCCAGCAGCCTTTGGACTAGCGGGGATACGCAGTATTTT. This gives the protein CASSLWTSGDTQYF.